Listed here are 3 T cell receptor beta chains from one sample, sequenced in a study of technical replicates of blood from a handful of donors. TCRdb keeps only in-frame clones here, not all; method: immunoSEQ multiplex PCR. The sample holds under 100,000 clones, around 95% seen once. The source material was T cells isolated from PBMCs. All receptors derive from a human donor in good health.

The V and J genes are TRBV29-1 and TRBJ1-1; TRBD1 matches at 7 bases. The CDR3 runs 14 residues. J was trimmed by 5 bases and V by 1 base; bases with no gene match: 7. CDR1 is SQVTM, CDR2 ANQGSEA, per germline. The CDR3 sequence: CSVEGSTGSTEAFF. CDR3 DNA sequence: TGCAGCGTTGAAGGGTCGACAGGGTCGACTGAAGCTTTCTTT.

This chain connects TRBV6-5 to TRBJ1-1; D not resolved. The CDR3 extends over 12 amino acids. Germline CDR1 is MNHEY and CDR2 is SVGAGI. The ends were cut back, 6 bases at V and 1 base at J, with 6 bases in the middle. CDR3 nucleotide sequence: TGTGCCAGCAGAAGCCAGAACACTGAAGCTTTCTTT. Its protein product is CASRSQNTEAFF.

This clone was recorded only once. V usage is TRBV9 and J usage is TRBJ1-2; D remains unclear. The CDR3 has 14 amino acids. Germline V gene lookup returns CDR1 SGDLS and CDR2 YYNGEE. V was clipped by 0 bases and J by 0 bases, with 6 bases between them. The CDR3 DNA follows: TGTGCCAGCAGCGTAGGCAGTACTAACTATGGCTACACCTTC. As protein: CASSVGSTNYGYTF. The full variable domain, with the rest looked up from reference TRBV9 and TRBJ1-2, is DSGVTQTPKHLITATGQRVTLRCSPRSGDLSVYWYQQSLDQGLQFLIQYYNGEERAKGNILERFSAQQFPDLHSELNLSSLELGDSALYFCASSVGSTNYGYTFGSGTRLTVV.